This is a list of T cell receptor beta chains from one sample in a study of CD8+ T cells in alopecia areata. The repertoire was sequenced with immunoSEQ multiplex PCR; TCRdb's copy has only in-frame clones and lacks some. The sample contains 120,000 to 150,000 clones, over 45% of which appear only once. Sequencing was performed on CD4+ T cells sorted from blood. The receptors shown here come from a human donor with alopecia areata. CDR3s include the opening cysteine and the closing phenylalanine or tryptophan. D genes are given only for firm matches. Part of the rows lack a size; the others show once, few, many or a class for expanded clones.

d_gene	v_gene	abundance	j_gene	CDR3nt	CDR3aa
NA	TRBV29-1	NA	TRBJ1-1	TGCAGCGCTAAGATGGGACTGGGGCTTTTCTTT	CSAKMGLGLFF
NA	TRBV27	NA	TRBJ2-1	TGTGCCAGCAGTGGTTCCTACAATGAGCAGTTCTTC	CASSGSYNEQFF
NA	TRBV7-9	few	TRBJ2-5	TGTGCCAGCAGCTTAATCCCGAACGGCGGGACCCAGTACTTC	CASSLIPNGGTQYF
TRBD2	TRBV29-1	few	TRBJ2-2	TGCAGCTTAATAGCGGGAGAAGACGGGGAGCTGTTTTTT	CSLIAGEDGELFF
NA	TRBV7-3	NA	TRBJ2-1	TGTGCCAGCAGCCCCCGCCCGTCCTACAATGAGCAGTTCTTC	CASSPRPSYNEQFF
NA	TRBV7-9	NA	TRBJ1-2	TGTGCCAGCAGCTTAGGGGGAGGCTACACCTTC	CASSLGGGYTF
NA	TRBV30	NA	TRBJ2-4	TGTGCCTGGAGTGTAGGGGTTGCAGCCAAAAACATTCAGTACTTC	CAWSVGVAAKNIQYF
NA	TRBV27	once	TRBJ1-2	TGTGCCAGCAGTCTCTCCTATAACTATGGCTACACCTTC	CASSLSYNYGYTF
NA	TRBV19	few	TRBJ2-1	TGTGCCAGTAGTATAGGAAATGAGCAGTTCTTC	CASSIGNEQFF
NA	TRBV7-2	NA	TRBJ2-5	TGTGCCAGCAGCTTAGAAGTGACTCTCGGGATGGAGACCCAGTACTTC	CASSLEVTLGMETQYF
NA	TRBV15	NA	TRBJ2-7	TGTGCCACCAGCAGACTTAGCGGCTACGAGCAGTACTTC	CATSRLSGYEQYF
NA	TRBV7-9	NA	TRBJ2-5	TGTGCCAGCACCACATCGGGGGGCTGGTTCCAAGAGACCCAGTACTTC	CASTTSGGWFQETQYF
TRBD2	TRBV29-1	NA	TRBJ2-1	TGCAGCGTTGACCTGGGACTAGGGTATGGTGAGCAGTTCTTC	CSVDLGLGYGEQFF
TRBD2	TRBV7-3	NA	TRBJ2-2	TGTGCCAGCAGCACAGGACTAGCGGGAGTGAACGGGGAGCTGTTTTTT	CASSTGLAGVNGELFF
TRBD1	TRBV9	NA	TRBJ2-7	TGTGCCAGCAGCGTAGCGACAGGGGGCTACGAGCAGTACTTC	CASSVATGGYEQYF
TRBD2	TRBV29-1	NA	TRBJ2-2	TGCAGCGTCCACGGGACTAGCGGCTACACCGGGGAGCTGTTTTTT	CSVHGTSGYTGELFF
NA	TRBV6-1	few	TRBJ2-3	TGTGCCAGCAGTGCTATGGGTGGGGGTAGCACAGATACGCAGTATTTT	CASSAMGGGSTDTQYF
NA	TRBV6-5	NA	TRBJ2-5	TGTGCCAGCAGTTACTCGCGGGTACAAGAGACCCAGTACTTC	CASSYSRVQETQYF
TRBD2	TRBV4-1	NA	TRBJ2-7	TGCGCCAGCAGCCTCCAGACTAGCGGGACTTACGAGCAGTACTTC	CASSLQTSGTYEQYF
TRBD2	TRBV5-1	NA	TRBJ2-1	TGCGCCAGCAGCTTGATCACGCTAGCGGGAGATCATGAGCAGTTCTTC	CASSLITLAGDHEQFF
TRBD1	TRBV29-1	few	TRBJ2-7	TGCAGCGTTGGTGGGACAGGGGCCACCTACGAGCAGTACTTC	CSVGGTGATYEQYF
TRBD1	TRBV10-3	NA	TRBJ2-2	TGTGCCATCGGGGGACAGGCAAACACCGGGGAGCTGTTTTTT	CAIGGQANTGELFF
TRBD2	TRBV7-7	NA	TRBJ2-5	TGTGCTAGCAGCAACGGACTAGCGGAGACCCAGTACTTC	CASSNGLAETQYF
TRBD2	TRBV5-4	NA	TRBJ2-7	TGTGCCAGCAGCCTTGGGCTAGCGGACTACGAGCAGTACTTC	CASSLGLADYEQYF
NA	TRBV29-1	NA	TRBJ2-6	TGCAGCGTGGAAGACAGAAACTCTGGGGCCAACGTCCTGACTTTC	CSVEDRNSGANVLTF
NA	TRBV30	NA	TRBJ2-3	TGTGCCTGGAGTGGAAAATTGGGGTCTGAGGGAGATACGCAGTATTTT	CAWSGKLGSEGDTQYF
TRBD1	TRBV7-9	once	TRBJ2-4	TGTGCCAGCAGCTCGCCGGGACAGGGAGTCATTCAGTACTTC	CASSSPGQGVIQYF
NA	TRBV4-1	few	TRBJ2-1	TGCGCCAGCAGAGATCTAGCGTCCTGGTACAATGAGCAGTTCTTC	CASRDLASWYNEQFF
NA	TRBV5-1	NA	TRBJ2-2	TGCGCCAGCAGCTCCTCGAGGGAACCCTGGGCCGGGGAGCTGTTTTTT	CASSSSREPWAGELFF
TRBD2	TRBV5-1	NA	TRBJ2-1	TGCGCCAGCAGCACCGCGGGGACTAGCGGGGCCTACAATGAGCAGTTCTTC	CASSTAGTSGAYNEQFF
NA	TRBV28	NA	TRBJ2-1	TGTGCCAGCGGCATCGCTAGCAATGAGCAGTTCTTC	CASGIASNEQFF